This T cell receptor (beta chain) was identified during a study of immune characterization of retroperitoneal liposarcoma. This clonotype is medium-sized. TCRdb reanalysed the PCR reads using MiXCR and keeps one entry per CDR3 protein. The repertoire holds 12,000 or so distinct CDR3 sequences, with around 24% as singletons. The V gene end was trimmed by 0 bases and the J gene end by 3 bases; junction bases not matched to a gene: 14. There are 20 residues in the CDR3. Germline V gene lookup returns CDR1 SGHVS and CDR2 FNYEAQ. The sequence derives from a female donor with retroperitoneal liposarcoma. The sample taken for sequencing was tumor tissue. The chain has TRBV7-6 and TRBJ2-3; 11 bases fit TRBD2. The CDR3 nucleotides read TGTGCCAGCAGCTTAGCCGTTAGCGGGGGGGTTAAGCAGGGTACAGATACGCAGTATTTT. Its protein is CASSLAVSGGVKQGTDTQYF. The full variable domain, completed using reference TRBV7-6 and TRBJ2-3, is GAGVSQSPRYKVTKRGQDVALRCDPISGHVSLYWYRQALGQGPEFLTYFNYEAQQDKSGLPNDRFSAERPEGSISTLTIQRTEQRDSAMYRCASSLAVSGGVKQGTDTQYFGPGTRLTVL.